Each of the 8 T cell receptor beta chains below was sequenced from the same sample in a study of shared clonotypes between healthy human individuals. Using immunoSEQ multiplex PCR, the repertoire was profiled, and TCRdb retains in-frame clones only, with some absent. The table has 2,500,000 or so clones, approximately 94% seen once. The source material was naive CD4+ T cells from PBMCs. The subset: CD45RA+ positively selected. These TCRs come from a man aged 18 to 30 in good health. Some clones in this sample may be carry-over from other donors' samples.

The CDR3 DNA is TGCGCCAGCAGCCAACAAGGGGCTGGTGGCAGGGTGTATGGCTACACCTTC. It yields the protein CASSQQGAGGRVYGYTF. The V call is TRBV4-3, the J call TRBJ1-2, with D maybe TRBD1 (5 bases). In germline, CDR1 is LGHNA, CDR2 YSLEER. Trimming removed 2 bases from V and 5 bases from J, with 21 bases in between. The CDR3 totals 17 residues.

The genes are TRBV28 and TRBJ2-7, with no clear D. The CDR3 extends over 19 amino acids. From germline, CDR1 is MDHEN and CDR2 SYDVKM. V was trimmed by 3 bases and J by 1 base, leaving 25 bases between them. In DNA, the CDR3 is TGTGCCAGCAGTTTCCCCCTCAAGGCCGGGCTCTCCCTTTCCTACGAGCAGTACTTC. This translates into CASSFPLKAGLSLSYEQYF.

This rearrangement joins TRBV10-3 to TRBJ1-2, with D perhaps matching TRBD1 (6 bases). The CDR3 loop spans 16 amino acids. The V and J ends lost 6 bases and 3 bases respectively, with 20 bases between them. CDR1 is ENHRY, CDR2 SYGVKD, per germline. The CDR3 spells CAIRPHSAAGDYGYTF. DNA of the CDR3: TGTGCCATCAGACCTCATTCCGCGGCAGGGGACTATGGCTACACCTTC.

The chain uses TRBV5-1 and TRBJ1-4; 7 bases map to TRBD1. V lost 3 bases to trimming and J lost 5 bases; unmatched junction nucleotides: 1. CDR3 length: 13 amino acids. Germline values: CDR1 SGHRS, CDR2 YFSETQ. The CDR3 nucleotides read TGCGCCAGCAGCTCGGACAGGAATGAAAAACTGTTTTTT. Amino acid sequence: CASSSDRNEKLFF.

The V gene is TRBV28, the J gene TRBJ1-4; D gene unclear. Germline CDR1 reads MDHEN; CDR2 reads SYDVKM. V lost 4 bases to trimming and J lost 6 bases, with 18 bases between them. This CDR3 has 16 amino acids. This chain's CDR3 is CASSSLSAAGYEKLFF. CDR3 coding DNA: TGTGCCAGCAGTTCTCTTTCGGCAGCAGGTTATGAAAAACTGTTTTTT.

The chain uses TRBV7-8 and TRBJ1-3, with D unclear. The CDR3 has 16 amino acids. Per germline, CDR1 SGHVS and CDR2 FQNEAQ. Trimming left V 0 bases short and J 2 bases short, with 11 bases between. The CDR3 DNA is TGTGCCAGCAGCTTAGCGTCGGGAAACCCTGGAAACACCATATATTTT. It encodes CASSLASGNPGNTIYF. The full variable domain, with the rest looked up from reference TRBV7-8 and TRBJ1-3, is GAGVSQSPRYKVAKRGQDVALRCDPISGHVSLFWYQQALGQGPEFLTYFQNEAQLDKSGLPSDRFFAERPEGSVSTLKIQRTQQEDSAVYLCASSLASGNPGNTIYFGEGSWLTVV.

The chain employs TRBV7-9 and TRBJ1-4; 8 nucleotides line up with TRBD1. V was pared by 5 bases and J by 6 bases, with 5 bases of the junction left unmatched. CDR1 SEHNR and CDR2 FQNEAQ come from the germline V gene (reference sequence). The CDR3 covers 14 residues. The CDR3 DNA reads as TGTGCCAGCAGCCTCCGGACAGGGTATGAAAAACTGTTTTTT. It codes for CASSLRTGYEKLFF.

This clone was seen just once. This chain links TRBV7-2 with TRBJ2-7, with D perhaps TRBD1 or TRBD2 (5 bases each). CDR3 length: 14 amino acids. The V gene's germline CDR1 is SGHTA and CDR2 FQGNSA. Between the trimmed V and J ends, which lost 7 bases and 5 bases, there was a span of 18 bases. The CDR3 coding sequence is TGTGCCAGCACCAAGGCTGGGACGGTCCACGAGCAGTACTTC. It specifies CASTKAGTVHEQYF.